This T cell receptor (beta chain) is from a study of blood T cell repertoires in COVID-19. Study-wide context: Donors in the United States, Italy and Spain gave samples during acute or convalescent COVID-19. Nucleic acid was either cDNA or gDNA, and it came from T cells, B-cell-depleted T cells, or PBMCs.

As processed by the authors: It was from reference gene primer amplification that nucleated cell counts were estimated. The table came from immunoSEQ multiplex PCR; TCRdb's copy has only in-frame clones and leaves some out. That table is the source of V, J and clone size, and D and trimming were worked out from the DNA. The table includes about 87,000 clones, more than 85% detected once. Looked up from germline, CDR1 is LGHDT and CDR2 is YNNKEL (reference sequence). The length of the CDR3 is 15 residues. V trimming: 4 bases; J trimming: 4 bases; junction bases outside the gene matches: 6. Sequenced material: peripheral blood. The J gene is TRBJ2-2, the V gene TRBV3-1 (or the pseudogene TRBV3-2); the match to TRBD2 covers 7 bases. The clonotype comes from a man aged 35 to 55 with acute or convalescent COVID-19. The CDR3 loop reads CASSPRLAATGELFF. The CDR3 region has the DNA TGTGCCAGCAGCCCGAGACTAGCAGCCACCGGGGAGCTGTTTTTT.